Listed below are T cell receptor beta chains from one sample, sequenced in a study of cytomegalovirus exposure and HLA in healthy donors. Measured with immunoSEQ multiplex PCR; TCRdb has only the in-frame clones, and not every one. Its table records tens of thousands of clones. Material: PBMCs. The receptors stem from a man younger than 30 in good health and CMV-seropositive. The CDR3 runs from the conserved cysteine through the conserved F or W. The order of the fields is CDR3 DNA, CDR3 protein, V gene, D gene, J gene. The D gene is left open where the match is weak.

TGCAGCGTTGGGGCCGAGATAGATGAGCAGTTCTTC | CSVGAEIDEQFF | TRBV29-1 | - | TRBJ2-1
TGTGCCAGCTCCCTTGACAGAAACACTGAAGCTTTCTTT | CASSLDRNTEAFF | TRBV18 | - | TRBJ1-1
TGTGCCTGGATGGGGACAGGGGAAGGGGAGCTGTTTTTT | CAWMGTGEGELFF | TRBV30 | TRBD1 | TRBJ2-2
TGTGCCAGCTCTCCCCGGACAGGGGGTTTGAGCGAGACCTACGAGCAGTACTTC | CASSPRTGGLSETYEQYF | TRBV18 | TRBD1 | TRBJ2-7
TGTGCCAGCAGCCAGATAGCGGGTAGCACAGATACGCAGTATTTT | CASSQIAGSTDTQYF | TRBV2 | TRBD2 | TRBJ2-3
TGCGCCAGCAGCCCTCTACTCTACGAAAAACTGTTTTTT | CASSPLLYEKLFF | TRBV4-1 | - | TRBJ1-4
TGTGCCAGCAGCGTAGCCTCAGGTGGGACTAGCGGGACCTACAATGAGCAGTTCTTC | CASSVASGGTSGTYNEQFF | TRBV9 | TRBD2 | TRBJ2-1
TGCGCCAGCAGTGGTACAGGGTACACCGGGGAGCTGTTTTTT | CASSGTGYTGELFF | TRBV10-2 | - | TRBJ2-2
TGTGCCTGGTTACAGGGGACCACCGGGGAGCTGTTTTTT | CAWLQGTTGELFF | TRBV6-4 | TRBD1 | TRBJ2-2
TGTGCCAGCAGCACGACAGGGGGTGCAAATCAGCCCCAGCATTTT | CASSTTGGANQPQHF | TRBV7-3 | TRBD1 | TRBJ1-5
TGTGCCACCAGCAAGATCGCTAGCTACGAGCAGTACTTC | CATSKIASYEQYF | TRBV15 | - | TRBJ2-7
TGTGCCAGTAGTAGGGACAGGGGTAGCTCCTACGAGCAGTACTTC | CASSRDRGSSYEQYF | TRBV19 | TRBD1 | TRBJ2-7
TGTGCCAGCAGTGATCTGACTAGCGGGATGTACGAGCAGTACTTC | CASSDLTSGMYEQYF | TRBV2 | TRBD2 | TRBJ2-7
TGTGCCAGCAGAAAGCGGGAGGGGGCCCCCGGGGAGCTGTTTTTT | CASRKREGAPGELFF | TRBV7-9 | TRBD2 | TRBJ2-2